Described below is a single T cell receptor (beta chain) sequence and its context. The antigen is undetermined. Distinct nucleotide sequences in the sample also encode this CDR3. As processed by the authors: To classify distant metastasis in papillary thyroid cancer, a model was built from CDR3 differences across clinicopathological groups. Through MiXCR, TCRdb re-clonotyped the PCR reads. It is TCRdb's table, rather than the study itself, that gives the V and J calls and clone size. The sample lists under 5,000 clones, about 32% occurring once. This record comes from a study of metastatic and nonmetastatic thyroid tumors. Study-level results: Significantly greater TCR beta diversity was reportedly found in malignant thyroid tumors than in benign nodules (in blood and tumor).

Every patient was untreated before thyroid surgery. This CDR3 is 13 amino acids long. V lost 3 bases and J 0 bases, leaving 7 bases between the germline ends. Per the germline V gene, CDR1 is DFQATT and CDR2 is SNEGSKA (reference sequence). This clonotype originated in a male donor with papillary thyroid cancer or a benign thyroid nodule (not recorded which). Some clones in this sample may be carry-over from other donors' samples. Material: adjacent normal tissue. The genes are TRBV20-1 and TRBJ2-3; D possibly corresponds to TRBD1 (6 bases). CDR3 sequence (DNA): TGCAGTGCTAGGGGGGCTAGCACAGATACGCAGTATTTT. This translates into CSARGASTDTQYF.